This T cell receptor beta chain is from a study of control samples from healthy donors and cancer patients. Clones were sequenced by immunoSEQ multiplex PCR, and TCRdb holds only the in-frame ones, with some missing. The sample shows some 130,000 clones, approximately 92% of them seen only once. CDR1 and CDR2 from the germline V gene are GTSNPN and SVGIG (reference sequence). V was cut by 0 bases and J by 7 bases, with 13 bases left in between. The CDR3 has 14 residues. The sequencing input was blood. The chain joins TRBV30 to TRBJ2-1; perhaps TRBD2 as D (5 bases). The TCR was taken from a man between 18 and 29 years old in good health. This CDR3 reads CAWSVRLAQNEQFF. The DNA for the CDR3 is TGTGCCTGGAGTGTACGCCTAGCTCAGAATGAGCAGTTCTTC.